The next 17 T cell receptor beta chains were all read from a single sample in a study of post-analysis software for immune sequencing data. Study-wide findings and caveats: TRBV5-6, TRBV5-1 and TRBV20-1 belonged to a set of roughly 5 TRBV segments that were more frequent in patients than controls.

No antigen is known for these receptors. Carried by the TCR beta cDNA libraries were unique molecular identifiers. Each CDR3 protein is one row after TCRdb ran MiXCR on the PCR reads. The repertoire holds about 770,000 distinct CDR3 sequences, around 42% seen once, with 4.9% in the top ten. The sample consisted of blood. These receptors originate from a girl aged 10-17 years with multiple sclerosis.

The V gene is TRBV7-2, the J gene TRBJ2-7; D is undetermined. Trimming left V 1 base short and J 0 bases short, with 13 bases between. This CDR3 has 16 amino acids. Germline V lookup: CDR1 SGHTA, CDR2 FQGNSA. The CDR3 spells CASSLVGSISSYEQYF. In DNA form, the CDR3 reads TGTGCCAGCAGCTTAGTGGGCAGTATTAGCTCCTACGAGCAGTACTTC.

This clonotype was observed a few times. The chain uses TRBV5-1 and TRBJ1-2; TRBD1 aligns across 9 bases. The CDR3 runs to 15 residues. Trimming cost V 4 bases and J 8 bases; bases outside gene matches: 12. The germline CDR1 and CDR2 sequences are SGHRS and YFSETQ. CDR3 amino acids: CASSAAGTGLGGYTF. The CDR3 DNA is TGCGCCAGCAGCGCCGCCGGGACAGGGTTAGGCGGCTACACCTTC.

The chain joins TRBV4-3 to TRBJ2-7, with D perhaps matching TRBD1 or TRBD2 (6 bases each). There are 16 residues in the CDR3. CDR1 is LGHNA, CDR2 YSLEER, per germline. Trimming stripped 3 bases from V and 2 bases from J, with 17 bases between. The CDR3 nucleotides read TGCGCCAGCAGCCAGCTCGGGGGACAAGGTACCTACGAGCAGTACTTC. Its translation is CASSQLGGQGTYEQYF.

The chain uses TRBV29-1 and TRBJ2-7; D may be TRBD1 or TRBD2 (6 bases each). The closer fit of TRBJ2-4 to the DNA end suggests the J call may be wrong. This CDR3 is 14 amino acids long. Germline values: CDR1 SQVTM, CDR2 ANQGSEA. CDR3 in amino acids: CSVGGGGPPNIQYF. The CDR3 DNA reads TGCAGCGTTGGGGGTGGGGGGCCCCCCAACATTCAGTACTTC.

The V call is TRBV12-3 or TRBV12-4, the J call TRBJ2-1, with D perhaps TRBD1 (6 bases). The CDR3 has 15 amino acids. The V gene lost 4 bases and the J gene lost 3 bases, with 13 bases spanning the gap. The CDR3 is CASSYPGQNYNEQFF. In nucleotides, the CDR3 is TGTGCCAGCAGTTATCCGGGACAAAACTACAATGAGCAGTTCTTC.

The chain joins TRBV29-1 to TRBJ1-1, with D hard to call. The CDR3 has 14 residues. V was pared by 4 bases and J by 1 base, with 13 bases between. The germline gives CDR1 SQVTM, CDR2 ANQGSEA. The CDR3 bases are TGCAGCGTTGGACCCGGACGAGAGAACACTGAAGCTTTCTTT. It translates to CSVGPGRENTEAFF.

V usage is TRBV9 and J usage is TRBJ2-5, with 7 bases lining up with TRBD1. V gave up 0 bases and J gave up 2 bases; unmatched junction bases: 1. The CDR3 has 14 residues. Germline CDR1 is SGDLS and CDR2 is YYNGEE. This CDR3 is CASSVGQGQETQYF. CDR3 bases: TGTGCCAGCAGCGTAGGACAGGGACAAGAGACCCAGTACTTC.

The V call is TRBV20-1, the J call TRBJ2-1, with D possibly matching TRBD2 (5 bases). This CDR3 is 17 amino acids long. The ends were cut back, 1 base at V and 0 bases at J, with 16 bases in the middle. Germline V gene data show CDR1 as DFQATT and CDR2 as SNEGSKA (reference sequence). The CDR3 spells CSARGGLFPNSYNEQFF. The CDR3 DNA reads TGCAGTGCTAGAGGAGGGCTTTTCCCTAACTCCTACAATGAGCAGTTCTTC.

This clonotype was counted between two and nine times. V usage is TRBV10-3 and J usage is TRBJ2-1; D uncertain. Germline values: CDR1 ENHRY, CDR2 SYGVKD. The V and J ends lost 6 bases and 6 bases respectively, with 18 bases between them. The CDR3 sequence is 15 residues long. CDR3 sequence reads: CAIRQGPETLNEQFF. The CDR3 region has the DNA TGTGCCATCAGGCAAGGTCCAGAGACCCTCAATGAGCAGTTCTTC.

V and J are TRBV20-1 and TRBJ2-1; tentatively, D is TRBD2 (6 bases). The germline V gene encodes CDR1 DFQATT and CDR2 SNEGSKA (reference sequence). This CDR3 region has 14 residues. Trimming pared 0 bases from V and 4 bases from J, leaving 10 bases between. CDR3 in amino acids: CSARDEGRYNEQFF. The CDR3 DNA sequence: TGCAGTGCTAGAGACGAGGGGAGGTACAATGAGCAGTTCTTC.

This rearrangement joins TRBV6-2 or TRBV6-3 to TRBJ2-2; no reliable D call. Germline CDR1 reads MNHEY; CDR2 reads SVGEGT. This CDR3 contains 16 residues. Trimming shortened V by 7 bases and J by 7 bases, and 22 bases separated the two germline ends. DNA for the CDR3: TGTGCCAGCACCGCGAGAGGTCAGGATAGTAGCGGGGAGCTGTTTTTT. It encodes CASTARGQDSSGELFF.

The J gene is TRBJ2-7, the V gene TRBV7-2, with D unresolved. The end of the DNA fits TRBJ2-5 better, so the J call may be wrong. Per germline, CDR1 SGHTA and CDR2 FQGNSA. CDR3 size: 13 residues. CDR3 sequence reads: CASSLDQGETQYF. The CDR3 DNA reads as TGTGCCAGCAGCTTAGACCAAGGAGAGACCCAGTACTTC.

The V call is TRBV7-3, the J call TRBJ2-3, with D possibly being TRBD2 (6 bases). This CDR3 comprises 15 residues. Germline V gene data show CDR1 as SGHTA and CDR2 as FQGTGA. The V end was cut by 5 bases, the J end by 0 bases, with 12 bases between. CDR3 DNA sequence: TGTGCCAGCAGCCGCCGGGAGAGGAGCACAGATACGCAGTATTTT. Translated, it gives CASSRRERSTDTQYF.

V and J are TRBV20-1 and TRBJ2-1, with TRBD1 as a possible D gene (6 bases). The V end lost 0 bases, the J end lost 6 bases, and 12 bases lay between the germline ends. Germline lookup yields CDR1 DFQATT and CDR2 SNEGSKA (reference sequence). This CDR3 is 14 amino acids long. The CDR3 spells CSARDGGPLNEQFF. The CDR3 DNA follows: TGCAGTGCTAGAGATGGGGGCCCCCTCAATGAGCAGTTCTTC.

V gene TRBV12-3 or TRBV12-4 combines with J gene TRBJ1-5; D unclear. Trimming stripped 6 bases from V and 9 bases from J, with 9 bases between. This CDR3 spans 11 amino acids. In DNA form, the CDR3 reads TGTGCCAGCAGCCAAGGGTGGCCCCAGCATTTT. It translates to CASSQGWPQHF.

This chain connects TRBV12-3 or TRBV12-4 to TRBJ2-5; D unresolved. V gave up 6 bases and J gave up 5 bases, with 10 bases separating them. The CDR3 totals 12 residues. The CDR3 is CASSQRSETQYF. The DNA for the CDR3 is TGTGCCAGCAGCCAACGGAGTGAGACCCAGTACTTC.

This clonotype was counted between two and nine times. V is TRBV7-8 and J is TRBJ2-3; D call uncertain. Germline V gene data show CDR1 as SGHVS and CDR2 as FQNEAQ. The V gene lost 4 bases and the J gene lost 0 bases, with 11 bases spanning the gap. There are 15 residues in the CDR3. The CDR3: CASSSGPSSTDTQYF. Here the CDR3 DNA reads TGTGCCAGCAGCTCTGGGCCGTCGAGCACAGATACGCAGTATTTT. The full variable domain, in which reference TRBV7-8 and TRBJ2-3 provide the parts outside the CDR3, is GAGVSQSPRYKVAKRGQDVALRCDPISGHVSLFWYQQALGQGPEFLTYFQNEAQLDKSGLPSDRFFAERPEGSVSTLKIQRTQQEDSAVYLCASSSGPSSTDTQYFGPGTRLTVL.